Listed below are T cell receptor beta chains from one sample, sequenced in a study of blood T cell repertoires in COVID-19. The protocol was immunoSEQ multiplex PCR, while the TCRdb copy is restricted to in-frame clones and leaves out a portion. The sample lists approximately 300,000 clones; about 80% were seen once. What was sequenced was peripheral blood. These receptors were obtained from a person aged 65-85 years with COVID-19, enrolled during active disease. The CDR3 runs from the conserved cysteine through the conserved F or W. The order of the fields is V gene, J gene, CDR3 protein.

V: TRBV5-1
J: TRBJ1-2
CDR3: CASSSGQIGYTF

V: TRBV28
J: TRBJ1-4
CDR3: CASSSRQGAGEKLFF

V: TRBV3-1/TRBV3-2
J: TRBJ2-3
CDR3: CASSHLAGAPDTQYF

V: TRBV6-5
J: TRBJ1-5
CDR3: CASRSSGGDQPQHF

V: TRBV7-9
J: TRBJ1-1
CDR3: CASSLVRGTEAFF

V: TRBV27
J: TRBJ2-3
CDR3: CASSSRQGLDTQYF

V: TRBV29-1
J: TRBJ1-4
CDR3: CSVGGATNEKLFF

V: TRBV6-4
J: TRBJ2-2
CDR3: CASSPTWGGRTNTGELFF

V: TRBV2
J: TRBJ2-7
CDR3: CASSGRTVGYEQYF

V: TRBV19
J: TRBJ1-2
CDR3: CASSSPGQGINGYTF

V: TRBV5-1
J: TRBJ1-1
CDR3: CASSLQGSGTEAFF

V: TRBV5-4
J: TRBJ1-6
CDR3: CASSRDPGQGDSPLHF

V: TRBV28
J: TRBJ2-7
CDR3: CASQTGTSYEQYF

V: TRBV7-2
J: TRBJ2-2
CDR3: CASSLLGQSNTGELFF

V: TRBV6-6
J: TRBJ1-5
CDR3: CASRTEGGNQPQHF

V: TRBV7-8
J: TRBJ1-2
CDR3: CASSSDKQGLEDGYTF

V: TRBV5-1
J: TRBJ2-7
CDR3: CASSLVPGGHSTGVYEQYF

V: TRBV7-3
J: TRBJ1-1
CDR3: CASSPGAREAFF

V: TRBV6-5
J: TRBJ2-7
CDR3: CASRWGQEDFEQYF

V: TRBV7-2
J: TRBJ2-7
CDR3: CASSLTTGYEQYF

V: TRBV7-2
J: TRBJ2-5
CDR3: CASTFEGVRLWGTQYF

V: TRBV4-2
J: TRBJ2-7
CDR3: CASSQGQQLYF

V: TRBV7-8
J: TRBJ2-5
CDR3: CASSRLAGGETQYF

V: TRBV14
J: TRBJ1-6
CDR3: CASSQTGVNSPLHF

V: TRBV7-9
J: TRBJ1-1
CDR3: CASSNRDTEAFF

V: TRBV7-3
J: TRBJ1-1
CDR3: CASSSTPGQQNTEAFF

V: TRBV19
J: TRBJ1-1
CDR3: CASSPFFHGNTEAFF

V: TRBV7-2
J: TRBJ1-6
CDR3: CASSPPGQGNSPLHF

V: TRBV11-2
J: TRBJ1-1
CDR3: CASSFGQGDTEAFF

V: TRBV6-5
J: TRBJ1-4
CDR3: CASSYSRQFYEKLFF

V: TRBV30
J: TRBJ2-3
CDR3: CAWSGGNTDTQYF

V: TRBV4-1
J: TRBJ1-1
CDR3: CASSLEGGRMNTEAFF

V: TRBV28
J: TRBJ2-7
CDR3: CASSLGGLAGGQYEQYF

V: TRBV9
J: TRBJ1-1
CDR3: CASSVGSGVHSEAFF

V: TRBV4-2
J: TRBJ2-1
CDR3: CASSQGGLGDEQFF

V: TRBV6-2/TRBV6-3
J: TRBJ2-7
CDR3: CASSFGLAGAYEQYF

V: TRBV5-1
J: TRBJ1-4
CDR3: CASSVSQGPNEKLFF